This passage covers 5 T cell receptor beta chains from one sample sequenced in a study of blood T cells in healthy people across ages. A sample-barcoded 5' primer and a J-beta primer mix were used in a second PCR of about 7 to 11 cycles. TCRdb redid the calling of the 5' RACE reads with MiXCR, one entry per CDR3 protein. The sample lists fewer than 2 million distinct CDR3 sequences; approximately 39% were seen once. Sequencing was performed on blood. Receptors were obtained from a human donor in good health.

Here the CDR3 DNA reads TGCGCCAGCAGCTTGTATACACTCGGCCACGAGCAGTATTTT. It encodes CASSLYTLGHEQYF. The rearrangement links TRBV5-1 to TRBJ2-3; D remains ambiguous. Germline V CDR1 and CDR2: SGHRS, YFSETQ. V was clipped by 1 base and J by 11 bases, with 17 bases between them. The CDR3 runs to 14 residues.

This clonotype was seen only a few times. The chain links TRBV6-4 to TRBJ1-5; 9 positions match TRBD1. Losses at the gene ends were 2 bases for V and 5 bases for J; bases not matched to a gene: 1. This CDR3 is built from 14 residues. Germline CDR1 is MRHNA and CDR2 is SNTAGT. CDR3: CASSDTGGHQPQHF. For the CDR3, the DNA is TGTGCCAGCAGTGACACAGGGGGCCATCAGCCCCAGCATTTT.

The DNA of the CDR3 is TGTGCCACCAGCAGACTAGCGGGGGGGAGGGATACGCAGTATTTT. Protein: CATSRLAGGRDTQYF. The chain combines TRBV15 with TRBJ2-3; 12 nucleotides align to TRBD2. With 2 bases clipped from V and 6 bases from J, the junction kept 3 bases outside the gene matches. The CDR3 extends over 15 amino acids. CDR1 and CDR2 (germline): LNHNV, YYDKDF (reference sequence).

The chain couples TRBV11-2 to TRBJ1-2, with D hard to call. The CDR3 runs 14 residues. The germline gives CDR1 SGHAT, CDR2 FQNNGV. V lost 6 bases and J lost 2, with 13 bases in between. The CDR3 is CASRSGTRNYGYTF. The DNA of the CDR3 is TGTGCCAGCAGGTCCGGAACGAGAAACTATGGCTACACCTTC. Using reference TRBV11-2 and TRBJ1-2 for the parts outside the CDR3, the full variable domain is EAGVAQSPRYKIIEKRQSVAFWCNPISGHATLYWYQQILGQGPKLLIQFQNNGVVDDSQLPKDRFSAERLKGVDSTLKIQPAKLEDSAVYLCASRSGTRNYGYTFGSGTRLTVV.

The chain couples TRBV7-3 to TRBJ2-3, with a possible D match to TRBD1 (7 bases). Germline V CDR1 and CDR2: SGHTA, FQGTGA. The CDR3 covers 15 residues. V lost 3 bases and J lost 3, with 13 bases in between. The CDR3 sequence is CASSFDRDSTDTQYF. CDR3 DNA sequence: TGTGCCAGCAGCTTCGACAGGGACTCGACAGATACGCAGTATTTT. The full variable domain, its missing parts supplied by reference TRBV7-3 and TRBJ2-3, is GAGVSQTPSNKVTEKGKYVELRCDPISGHTALYWYRQSLGQGPEFLIYFQGTGAADDSGLPNDRFFAVRPEGSVSTLKIQRTERGDSAVYLCASSFDRDSTDTQYFGPGTRLTVL.